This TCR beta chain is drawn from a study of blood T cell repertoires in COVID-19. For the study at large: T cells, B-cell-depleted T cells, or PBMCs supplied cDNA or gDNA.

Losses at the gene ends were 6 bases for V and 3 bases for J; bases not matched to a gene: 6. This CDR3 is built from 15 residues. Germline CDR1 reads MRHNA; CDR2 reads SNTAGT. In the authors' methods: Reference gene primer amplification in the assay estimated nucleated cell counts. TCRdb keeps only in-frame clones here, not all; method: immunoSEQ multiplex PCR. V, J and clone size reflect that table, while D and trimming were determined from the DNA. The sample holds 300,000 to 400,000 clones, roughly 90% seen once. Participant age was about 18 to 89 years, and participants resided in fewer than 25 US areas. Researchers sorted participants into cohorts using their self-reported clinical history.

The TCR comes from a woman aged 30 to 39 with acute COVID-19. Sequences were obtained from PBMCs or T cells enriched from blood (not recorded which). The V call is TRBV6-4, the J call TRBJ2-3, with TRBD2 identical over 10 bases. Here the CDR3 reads CASSKRGGGTDTQYF. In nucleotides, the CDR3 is TGTGCCAGCAGCAAGCGGGGGGGCGGTACAGATACGCAGTATTTT.